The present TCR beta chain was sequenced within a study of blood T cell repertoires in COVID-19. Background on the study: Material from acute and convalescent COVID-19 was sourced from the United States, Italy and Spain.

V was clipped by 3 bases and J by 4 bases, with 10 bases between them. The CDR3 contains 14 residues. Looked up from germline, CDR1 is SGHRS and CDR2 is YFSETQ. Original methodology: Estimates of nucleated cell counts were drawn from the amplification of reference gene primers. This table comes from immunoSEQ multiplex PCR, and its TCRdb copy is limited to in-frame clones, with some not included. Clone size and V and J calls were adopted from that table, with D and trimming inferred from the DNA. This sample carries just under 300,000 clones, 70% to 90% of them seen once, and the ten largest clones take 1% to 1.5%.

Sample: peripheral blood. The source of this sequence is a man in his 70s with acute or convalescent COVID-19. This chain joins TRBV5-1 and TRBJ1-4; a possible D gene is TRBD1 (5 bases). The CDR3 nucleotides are TGCGCCAGCAGCTATGACAGAAATAATGAAAAACTGTTTTTT. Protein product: CASSYDRNNEKLFF.